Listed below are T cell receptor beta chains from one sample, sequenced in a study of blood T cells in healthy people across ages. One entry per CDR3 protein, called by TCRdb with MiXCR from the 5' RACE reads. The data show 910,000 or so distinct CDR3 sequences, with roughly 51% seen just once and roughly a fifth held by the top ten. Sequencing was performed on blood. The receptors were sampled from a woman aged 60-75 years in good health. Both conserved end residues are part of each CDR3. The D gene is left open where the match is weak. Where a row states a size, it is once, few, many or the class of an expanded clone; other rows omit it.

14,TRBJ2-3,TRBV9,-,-,TGTGCCAGCAGCGTAGATGAGTGGACAGATACGCAGTATTTT,CASSVDEWTDTQYF
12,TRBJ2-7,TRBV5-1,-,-,TGCGCCAGCTGGGACCGGATCTACGAGCAGTACTTC,CASWDRIYEQYF
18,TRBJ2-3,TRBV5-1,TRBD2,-,TGCGCCAGCGGAAAAGGAGTTTATACTAGCGGGACCGCAGATACGCAGTATTTT,CASGKGVYTSGTADTQYF
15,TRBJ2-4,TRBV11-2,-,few,TGTGCCAGCAGCAACCAGCAGGGAGGAGAGAACATTCAGTACTTC,CASSNQQGGENIQYF
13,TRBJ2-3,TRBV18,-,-,TGTGCCAGCGCACTCGGGATCCCCGATACGCAGTATTTT,CASALGIPDTQYF
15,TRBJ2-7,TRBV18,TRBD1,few,TGTGCCAGCTCGATCTCATCCCAGGGGGAGTACGAGCAGTACTTC,CASSISSQGEYEQYF
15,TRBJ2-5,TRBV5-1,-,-,TGCGCCAGCAGCCCACAGGGCCTCCTCCAAGAGACCCAGTACTTC,CASSPQGLLQETQYF
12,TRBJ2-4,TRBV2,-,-,TGTGCCAGGGGGGTGGCGGTAAACATTCAGTACTTC,CARGVAVNIQYF
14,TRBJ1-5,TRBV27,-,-,TGTGCCAGCAGAACGACAGCCAGCAATCAGCCCCAGCATTTT,CASRTTASNQPQHF
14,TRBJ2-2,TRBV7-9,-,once,TGTGCCAGCAGCTACAGGGAGACCACCGGGGAGCTGTTTTTT,CASSYRETTGELFF
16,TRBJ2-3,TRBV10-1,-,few,TGCGCCAGCAGTGAACCGGCCAACCGTGGCACAGATACGCAGTATTTT,CASSEPANRGTDTQYF
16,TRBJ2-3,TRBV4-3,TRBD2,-,TGCGCCAGCAGCCAAGATCAACTAGCGGGCACAGATACGCAGTATTTT,CASSQDQLAGTDTQYF
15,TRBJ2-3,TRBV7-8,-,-,TGTGTCAGCAGCTTAGTCAAATCTAGCACAGATACGCAGTATTTT,CVSSLVKSSTDTQYF
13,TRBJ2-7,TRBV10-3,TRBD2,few,TGTGCCCTCGGGACTAGCGGGACCTACGAGCAGTACTTC,CALGTSGTYEQYF
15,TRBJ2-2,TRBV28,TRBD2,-,TGTGCCAGCAGTGAGGGACTAAAGAACACCGGGGAGCTGTTTTTT,CASSEGLKNTGELFF
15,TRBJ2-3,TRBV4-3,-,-,TGCGCCAGCACCCAAATTATGGGGGACACAGATACGCAGTATTTT,CASTQIMGDTDTQYF
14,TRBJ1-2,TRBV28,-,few,TGTGCCAGCAGTTTTACGGGGACGGGGCCTGGCTACACCTTC,CASSFTGTGPGYTF
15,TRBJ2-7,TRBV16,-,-,TGTGCCAGCAGCCAATTAGGGGCCGGGCCCTACGAGCAGTACTTC,CASSQLGAGPYEQYF
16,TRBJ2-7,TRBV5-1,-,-,TGCGCCAGCAGCCCCCGGCGCGAGGGTGTCTCCTACGAGCAGTACTTC,CASSPRREGVSYEQYF
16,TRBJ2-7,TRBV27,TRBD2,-,TGTGCCAGCAGTTTATCTAGCGGGGATCTTCCTTACGAGCAGTACTTC,CASSLSSGDLPYEQYF
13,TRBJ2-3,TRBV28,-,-,TGTGCCAACAGCATACAGAACACAGATACGCAGTATTTT,CANSIQNTDTQYF
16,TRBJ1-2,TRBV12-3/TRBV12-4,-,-,TGTGCCAGCAGTTTGATTCCCCAGTTGGGGAGGGATGGCTACACCTTC,CASSLIPQLGRDGYTF
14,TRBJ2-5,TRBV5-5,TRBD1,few,TGTGCCAGCAGGCTGGACAGGGCACAAGAGACCCAGTACTTC,CASRLDRAQETQYF
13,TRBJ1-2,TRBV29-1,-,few,TGCAGCGTTGCCGTACCGACTAACTATGGCTACACCTTC,CSVAVPTNYGYTF
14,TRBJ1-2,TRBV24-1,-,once,TGTGCCACCAGCCCTGGAGGGAACTACTATGGCTACACCTTC,CATSPGGNYYGYTF
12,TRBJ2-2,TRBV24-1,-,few,TGTGCCACCAGAGACTCGGCCGGGGAGCTGTTTTTT,CATRDSAGELFF
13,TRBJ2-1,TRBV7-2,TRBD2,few,TGTGCCAGCAGCTTACTGGAGCGGGGTGAGCAGTTCTTC,CASSLLERGEQFF
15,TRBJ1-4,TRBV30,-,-,TGTGCCTGGAGTGAGGGTTTCCTTGCTAATGAAAAACTGTTTTTT,CAWSEGFLANEKLFF
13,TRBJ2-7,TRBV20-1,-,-,TGCAGTGCTGATGGGCCTAACTCCTACGAGCAGTACTTC,CSADGPNSYEQYF
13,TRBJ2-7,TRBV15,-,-,TGTGCCACCGGGCCCGGGTCGGGTTCCGAGCAGTACTTC,CATGPGSGSEQYF
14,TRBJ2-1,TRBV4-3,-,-,TGCGCCAGCAGCCAAGATTCAGGGTTTGGTGAGCAGTTCTTC,CASSQDSGFGEQFF
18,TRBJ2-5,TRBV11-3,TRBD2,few,TGTGCCAGCAGCGCCGGACTAGCGGGAGTCCTAATACAAGAGACCCAGTACTTC,CASSAGLAGVLIQETQYF
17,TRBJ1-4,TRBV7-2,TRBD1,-,TGTGCCAGCAGCGTACAGGGGCCTGAAGCAACTAGTGAAAAACTGTTTTTT,CASSVQGPEATSEKLFF
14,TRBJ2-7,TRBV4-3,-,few,TGCGCCAGCAGCCAAGTAAGCGTGTTTGGCGAGCAGTACTTC,CASSQVSVFGEQYF
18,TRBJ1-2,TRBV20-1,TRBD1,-,TGCAGTGCTAGAGGAGCGACCGGGACAGGAATTTTTTACTATGGCTACACCTTC,CSARGATGTGIFYYGYTF